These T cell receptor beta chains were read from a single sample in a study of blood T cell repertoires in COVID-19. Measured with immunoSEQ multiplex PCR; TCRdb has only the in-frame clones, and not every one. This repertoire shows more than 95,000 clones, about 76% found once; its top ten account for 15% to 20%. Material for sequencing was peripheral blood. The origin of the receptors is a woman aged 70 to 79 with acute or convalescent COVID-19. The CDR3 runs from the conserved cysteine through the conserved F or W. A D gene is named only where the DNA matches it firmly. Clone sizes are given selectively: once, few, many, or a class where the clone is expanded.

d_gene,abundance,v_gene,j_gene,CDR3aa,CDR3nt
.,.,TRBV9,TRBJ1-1,CASSLIQGGYTEAFF,TGTGCCAGCAGCCTTATACAGGGAGGGTACACTGAAGCTTTCTTT
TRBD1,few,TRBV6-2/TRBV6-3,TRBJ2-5,CASSYPAGTGGITQETQYF,TGTGCCAGCAGTTACCCGGCGGGGACAGGGGGGATTACGCAAGAGACCCAGTACTTC
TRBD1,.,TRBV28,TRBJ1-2,CASSLMGQGAQGYGYTF,TGTGCCAGCAGTTTAATGGGACAGGGGGCGCAGGGATATGGCTACACCTTC
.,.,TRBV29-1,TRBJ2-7,CSVEDSSYEQYF,TGCAGCGTTGAAGATAGCAGCTACGAGCAGTACTTC
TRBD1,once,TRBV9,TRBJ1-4,CASSTTGGGGEKLFF,TGTGCCAGCAGCACAACAGGGGGCGGGGGTGAAAAACTGTTTTTT
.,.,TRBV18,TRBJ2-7,CASSPFAGTYYEQYF,TGTGCCAGCTCACCATTCGCCGGGACTTACTACGAGCAGTACTTC
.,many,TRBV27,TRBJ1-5,CASSRQNGQPQHF,TGTGCCAGCAGTAGACAGAATGGTCAGCCCCAGCATTTT
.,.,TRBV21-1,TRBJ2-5,CASSNGLRAGGEGETQYF,TGTGCCAGCAGCAACGGGTTGAGGGCTGGGGGGGAAGGCGAGACCCAGTACTTC
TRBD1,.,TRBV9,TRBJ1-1,CASSAGQGAGTEAFF,TGTGCCAGCAGCGCGGGACAGGGGGCAGGGACTGAAGCTTTCTTT
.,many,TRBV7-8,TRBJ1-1,CASSLRTANTEAFF,TGTGCCAGCAGCTTACGGACAGCTAACACTGAAGCTTTCTTT
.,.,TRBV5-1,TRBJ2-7,CASSLGRGGSYEQYF,TGCGCCAGCAGCTTGGGCAGGGGTGGGAGCTACGAGCAGTACTTC
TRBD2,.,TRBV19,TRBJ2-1,CASSEPSGVTQGNEQFF,TGTGCCAGTAGTGAACCTAGCGGGGTTACCCAAGGGAATGAGCAGTTCTTC
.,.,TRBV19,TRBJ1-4,CASAGWKLFF,TGTGCCAGCGCAGGGTGGAAACTGTTTTTT
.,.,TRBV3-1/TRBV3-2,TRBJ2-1,CASSYTTFEQFF,TGTGCCAGCAGTTACACTACATTTGAGCAGTTCTTC
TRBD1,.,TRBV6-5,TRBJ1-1,CASSYSTRGDTEAFF,TGTGCCAGCAGTTACTCGACCAGGGGGGACACTGAAGCTTTCTTT
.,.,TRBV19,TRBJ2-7,CASSNPPAGHTYEQYF,TGTGCCAGTAGTAATCCCCCCGCGGGCCACACCTACGAGCAGTACTTC
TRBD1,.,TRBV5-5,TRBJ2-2,CASSLQGAGELFF,TGTGCCAGCAGCCTGCAGGGGGCCGGGGAGCTGTTTTTT
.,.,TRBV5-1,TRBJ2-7,CASSHGQITNEQYF,TGCGCCAGCAGCCACGGACAGATAACCAACGAGCAGTACTTC
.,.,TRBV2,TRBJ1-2,CASMGFREPTF,TGTGCCAGCATGGGGTTCAGGGAACCCACCTTC
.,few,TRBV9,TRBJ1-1,CASSLGGWSRGTEAFF,TGTGCCAGCAGCCTTGGAGGGTGGAGTAGGGGCACTGAAGCTTTCTTT
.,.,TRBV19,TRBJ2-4,CASSIDPGRIDLAKNIQYF,TGTGCCAGTAGTATAGATCCAGGGCGAATAGACTTAGCCAAAAACATTCAGTACTTC
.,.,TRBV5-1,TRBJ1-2,CASSLGAGYGYTF,TGCGCCAGCAGCTTGGGGGCAGGGTATGGCTACACCTTC
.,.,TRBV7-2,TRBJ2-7,CASSLLPREGYEQYF,TGTGCCAGCAGCTTACTTCCGCGGGAAGGCTACGAGCAGTACTTC
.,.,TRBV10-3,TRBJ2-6,CAISEQAGANVLTF,TGTGCCATCAGTGAGCAGGCTGGGGCCAACGTCCTGACTTTC
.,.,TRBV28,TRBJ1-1,CASSLFGLNTEAFF,TGTGCCAGCAGTTTATTCGGTCTAAACACTGAAGCTTTCTTT
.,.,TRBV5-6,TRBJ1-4,CASSLVFQEKLFF,TGTGCCAGCAGCTTAGTTTTCCAGGAAAAACTGTTTTTT
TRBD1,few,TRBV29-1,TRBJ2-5,CSVVPPGQGVRETQYF,TGCAGCGTTGTCCCTCCGGGACAGGGAGTTCGAGAGACCCAGTACTTC
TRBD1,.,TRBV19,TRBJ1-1,CASSIQTGSRKTFF,TGTGCCAGTAGTATACAGACAGGGTCGCGCAAAACTTTCTTT
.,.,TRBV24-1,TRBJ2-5,CATSDLWLGQETQYF,TGTGCCACCAGTGATTTGTGGCTAGGCCAAGAGACCCAGTACTTC
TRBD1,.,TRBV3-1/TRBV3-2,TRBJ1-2,CATSPGQAFSSYGYTF,TGTGCCACCTCTCCGGGACAGGCGTTTTCCAGTTATGGCTACACCTTC
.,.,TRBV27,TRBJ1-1,CASSSRVHTEAFF,TGTGCCAGCAGTTCCAGGGTCCACACTGAAGCTTTCTTT
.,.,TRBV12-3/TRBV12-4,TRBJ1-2,CASSFGRDYGYTF,TGTGCCAGCAGTTTCGGGAGAGACTATGGCTACACCTTC
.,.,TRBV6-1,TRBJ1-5,CASSEISQPQHF,TGTGCCAGCAGTGAAATCTCTCAGCCCCAGCATTTT
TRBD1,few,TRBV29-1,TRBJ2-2,CSVRGTGGYTGELFF,TGCAGCGTCCGCGGGACAGGGGGCTACACCGGGGAGCTGTTTTTT
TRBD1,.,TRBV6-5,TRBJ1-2,CASSPRWDRVGGYTF,TGTGCCAGCAGCCCGAGGTGGGACAGGGTGGGTGGCTACACCTTC
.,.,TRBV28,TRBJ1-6,CASSLLGGADLHF,TGTGCCAGCAGTTTATTAGGGGGGGCGGATCTCCACTTT
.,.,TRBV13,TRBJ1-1,CASSNRVNTEAFF,TGTGCCAGCAGCAACAGGGTGAACACTGAAGCTTTCTTT
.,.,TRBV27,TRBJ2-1,CASSLSPLPYNEQFF,TGTGCCAGCAGTTTATCCCCCCTACCCTACAATGAGCAGTTCTTC
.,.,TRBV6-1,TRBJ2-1,CASSELSSYNEQFF,TGTGCCAGCAGTGAATTGAGCTCCTACAATGAGCAGTTCTTC